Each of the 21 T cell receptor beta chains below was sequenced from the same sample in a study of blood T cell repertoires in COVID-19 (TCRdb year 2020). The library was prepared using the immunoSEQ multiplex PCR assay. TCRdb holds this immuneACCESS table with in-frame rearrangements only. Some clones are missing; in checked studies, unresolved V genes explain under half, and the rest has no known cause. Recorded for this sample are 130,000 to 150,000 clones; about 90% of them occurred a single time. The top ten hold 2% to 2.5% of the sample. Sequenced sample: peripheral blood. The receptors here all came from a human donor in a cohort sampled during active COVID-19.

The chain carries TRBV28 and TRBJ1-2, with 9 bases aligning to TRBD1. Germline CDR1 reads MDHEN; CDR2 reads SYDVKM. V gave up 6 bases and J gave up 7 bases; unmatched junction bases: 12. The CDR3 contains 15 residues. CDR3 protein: CASRPTGTGRSGYTF. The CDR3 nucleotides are TGTGCCAGCAGACCGACCGGGACAGGGAGATCTGGCTACACCTTC.

The CDR3 loop reads CASSAAGNAQPQHF. The DNA of the CDR3 is TGTGCCAGCAGCGCAGCGGGGAACGCTCAGCCCCAGCATTTT. This chain connects TRBV6-2 or TRBV6-3 to TRBJ1-5; D not certain. The germline gives CDR1 MNHEY, CDR2 SVGEGT. This CDR3 is 14 amino acids long. Trimming took 6 bases from V and 6 from J, leaving 15 bases between them.

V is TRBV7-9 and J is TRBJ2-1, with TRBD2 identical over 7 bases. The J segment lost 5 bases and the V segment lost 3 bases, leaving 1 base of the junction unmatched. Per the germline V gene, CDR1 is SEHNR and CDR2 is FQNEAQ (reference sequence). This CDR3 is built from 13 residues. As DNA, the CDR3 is TGTGCCAGCAGCTTCGGGACTAACAATGAGCAGTTCTTC. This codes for CASSFGTNNEQFF.

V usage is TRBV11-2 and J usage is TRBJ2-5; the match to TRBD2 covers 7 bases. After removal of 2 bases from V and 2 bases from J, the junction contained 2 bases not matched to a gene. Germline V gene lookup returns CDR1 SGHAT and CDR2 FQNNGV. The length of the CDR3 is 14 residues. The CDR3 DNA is TGTGCCAGCAGCTTAACAGCGGGACAAGAGACCCAGTACTTC. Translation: CASSLTAGQETQYF.

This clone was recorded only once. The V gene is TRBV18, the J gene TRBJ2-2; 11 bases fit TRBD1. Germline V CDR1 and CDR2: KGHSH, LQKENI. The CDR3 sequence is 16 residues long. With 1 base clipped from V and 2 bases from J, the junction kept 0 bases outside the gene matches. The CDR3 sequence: CASSPRTGGNTGELFF. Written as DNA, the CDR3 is TGTGCCAGCTCACCACGGACAGGGGGCAACACCGGGGAGCTGTTTTTT.

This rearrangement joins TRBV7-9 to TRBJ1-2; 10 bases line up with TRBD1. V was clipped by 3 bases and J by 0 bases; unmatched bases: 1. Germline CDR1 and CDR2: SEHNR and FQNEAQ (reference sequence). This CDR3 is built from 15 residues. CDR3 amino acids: CASSLGQGTNYGYTF. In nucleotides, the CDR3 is TGTGCCAGCAGCTTGGGACAGGGGACTAACTATGGCTACACCTTC.

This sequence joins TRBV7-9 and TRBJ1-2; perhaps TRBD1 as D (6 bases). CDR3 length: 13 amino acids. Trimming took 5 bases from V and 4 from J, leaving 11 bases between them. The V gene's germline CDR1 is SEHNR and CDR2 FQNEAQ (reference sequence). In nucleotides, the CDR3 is TGTGCCAGCAGCCAACAGGGATTCTATGGCTACACCTTC. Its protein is CASSQQGFYGYTF.

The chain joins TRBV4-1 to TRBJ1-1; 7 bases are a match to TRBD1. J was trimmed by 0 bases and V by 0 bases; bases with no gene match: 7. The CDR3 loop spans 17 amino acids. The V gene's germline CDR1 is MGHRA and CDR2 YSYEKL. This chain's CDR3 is CASSQDRRQGMNTEAFF. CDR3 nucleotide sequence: TGCGCCAGCAGCCAAGATCGGCGACAGGGAATGAACACTGAAGCTTTCTTT.

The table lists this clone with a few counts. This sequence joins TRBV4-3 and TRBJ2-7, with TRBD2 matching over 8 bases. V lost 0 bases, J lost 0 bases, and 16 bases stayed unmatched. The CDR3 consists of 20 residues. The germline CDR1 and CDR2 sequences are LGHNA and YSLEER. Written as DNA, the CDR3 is TGCGCCAGCAGCCAAGATCTCGTGGCGGGAGGCCACCGAAGCTCCTACGAGCAGTACTTC. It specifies CASSQDLVAGGHRSSYEQYF.

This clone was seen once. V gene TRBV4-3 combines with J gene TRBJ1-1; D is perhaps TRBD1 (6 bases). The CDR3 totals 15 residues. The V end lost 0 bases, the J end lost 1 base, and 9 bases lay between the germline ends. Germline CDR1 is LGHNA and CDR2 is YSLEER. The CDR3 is CASSQDGGGNTEAFF. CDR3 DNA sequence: TGCGCCAGCAGCCAAGATGGGGGCGGGAACACTGAAGCTTTCTTT.

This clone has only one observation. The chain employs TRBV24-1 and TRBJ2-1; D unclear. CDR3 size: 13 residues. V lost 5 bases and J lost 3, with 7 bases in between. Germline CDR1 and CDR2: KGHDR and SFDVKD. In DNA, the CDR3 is TGTGCCACCAGTGGCACAATCTACAATGAGCAGTTCTTC. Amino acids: CATSGTIYNEQFF.

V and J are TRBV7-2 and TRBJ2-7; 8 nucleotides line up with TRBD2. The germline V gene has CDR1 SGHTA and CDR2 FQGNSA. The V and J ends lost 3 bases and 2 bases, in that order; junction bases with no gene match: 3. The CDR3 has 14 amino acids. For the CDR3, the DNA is TGTGCCAGCAGCTTTGGCGGGGGGCCCTACGAGCAGTACTTC. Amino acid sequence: CASSFGGGPYEQYF.

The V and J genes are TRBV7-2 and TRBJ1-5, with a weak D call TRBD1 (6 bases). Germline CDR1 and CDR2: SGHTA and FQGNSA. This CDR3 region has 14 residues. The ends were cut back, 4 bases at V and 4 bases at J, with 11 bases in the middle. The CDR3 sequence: CASSSPGTNQPQHF. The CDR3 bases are TGTGCCAGCAGCTCTCCCGGGACAAATCAGCCCCAGCATTTT.

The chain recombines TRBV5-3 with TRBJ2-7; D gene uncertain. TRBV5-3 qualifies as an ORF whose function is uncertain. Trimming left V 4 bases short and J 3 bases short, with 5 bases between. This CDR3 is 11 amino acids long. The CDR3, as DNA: TGTGCCAGAAGCCTATACTACGAGCAGTACTTC. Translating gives CARSLYYEQYF.

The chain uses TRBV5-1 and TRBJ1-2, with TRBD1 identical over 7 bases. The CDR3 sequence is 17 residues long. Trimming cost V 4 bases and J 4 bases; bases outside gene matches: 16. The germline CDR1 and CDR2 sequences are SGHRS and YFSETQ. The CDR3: CASSKGAPLHTSYGYTF. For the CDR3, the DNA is TGCGCCAGCAGCAAGGGGGCGCCGCTTCATACTAGCTATGGCTACACCTTC.

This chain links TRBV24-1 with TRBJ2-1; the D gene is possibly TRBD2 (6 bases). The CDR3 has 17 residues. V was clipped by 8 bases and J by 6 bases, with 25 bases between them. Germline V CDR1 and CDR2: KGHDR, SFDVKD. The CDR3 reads CATKGGRRGTEGNEQFF. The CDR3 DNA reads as TGTGCCACCAAAGGAGGGCGTCGCGGGACGGAGGGCAATGAGCAGTTCTTC.

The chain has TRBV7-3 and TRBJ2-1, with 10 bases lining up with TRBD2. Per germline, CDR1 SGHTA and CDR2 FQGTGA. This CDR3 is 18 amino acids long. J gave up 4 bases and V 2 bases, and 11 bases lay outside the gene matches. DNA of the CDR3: TGTGCCAGCAGCTTAGGGCTAGCGGGGGACCCGAGTTACAATGAGCAGTTCTTC. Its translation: CASSLGLAGDPSYNEQFF.

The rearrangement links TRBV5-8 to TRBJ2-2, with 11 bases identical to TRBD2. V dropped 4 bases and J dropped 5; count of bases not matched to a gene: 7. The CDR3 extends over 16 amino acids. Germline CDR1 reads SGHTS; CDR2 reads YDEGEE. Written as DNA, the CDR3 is TGTGCCAGCAGCCAGTGGACTAGCGGGTGGACCGGGGAGCTGTTTTTT. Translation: CASSQWTSGWTGELFF.

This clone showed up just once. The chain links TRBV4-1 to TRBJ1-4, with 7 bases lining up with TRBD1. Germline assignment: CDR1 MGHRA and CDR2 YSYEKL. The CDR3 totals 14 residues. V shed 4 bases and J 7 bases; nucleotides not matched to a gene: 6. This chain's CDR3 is CASSLQRGLEKLFF. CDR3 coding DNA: TGCGCCAGCAGCCTTCAAAGGGGGCTTGAAAAACTGTTTTTT.

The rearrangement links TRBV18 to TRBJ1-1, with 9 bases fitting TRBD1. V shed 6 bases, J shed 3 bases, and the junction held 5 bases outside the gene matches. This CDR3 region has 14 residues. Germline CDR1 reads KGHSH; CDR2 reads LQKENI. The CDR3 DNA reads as TGTGCCAGCTCCCAAAGACAGGGGGACACTGAAGCTTTCTTT. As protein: CASSQRQGDTEAFF.

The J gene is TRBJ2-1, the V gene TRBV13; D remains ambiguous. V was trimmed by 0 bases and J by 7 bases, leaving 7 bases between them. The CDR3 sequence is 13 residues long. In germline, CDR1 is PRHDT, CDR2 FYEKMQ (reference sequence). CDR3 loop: CASSLGGGNEQFF. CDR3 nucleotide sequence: TGTGCCAGCAGCTTAGGAGGCGGAAATGAGCAGTTCTTC. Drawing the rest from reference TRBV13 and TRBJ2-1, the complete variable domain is AAGVIQSPRHLIKEKRETATLKCYPIPRHDTVYWYQQGPGQDPQFLISFYEKMQSDKGSIPDRFSAQQFSDYHSELNMSSLELGDSALYFCASSLGGGNEQFFGPGTRLTVL.